These T cell receptor beta chains were read from a single sample in a study of graft-versus-host responses after intestinal transplantation. The method was immunoSEQ multiplex PCR; TCRdb's version includes in-frame clones alone and lacks a portion of them. The top ten hold 0.45% to 0.65% of the sample, which has over 40,000 clones, 95% seen once. No antigen has been identified for these receptors. The sequenced sample was unstimulated CD8+ T cells sorted from spleen or lymph node cells, obtained before transplant. These TCRs come from a human donor who was the organ donor for an intestinal transplant. Both conserved end residues are part of each CDR3. Fields, in order: CDR3 DNA, CDR3 protein, D gene, V gene, clone size, J gene. D genes are given only for firm matches. For some rows the clone size is stated as once, few or many, or as a class when expanded; others skip it.

TGTGCCAGCAGAAAGACAGGGAGTCGCGCAGATACGCAGTATTTT CASRKTGSRADTQYF TRBD1 TRBV6-6 NA TRBJ2-3
TGTGCCAGCAGTCCCCAACTGTGGGGGTCGGAGCAGTACTTC CASSPQLWGSEQYF NA TRBV27 NA TRBJ2-7
TGTGCCAGCAGCGTAGGGACAGGGAGCACAGATACGCAGTATTTT CASSVGTGSTDTQYF TRBD1 TRBV5-4 NA TRBJ2-3
TGTGCCAGTAGGGATCCGGGACAGGGGGACCTCGAAGCTTTCTTT CASRDPGQGDLEAFF TRBD1 TRBV19 NA TRBJ1-1
TGTGCCAGCAGCCCCGGGGACTCACCGTCATCGGAGACCCAGTACTTC CASSPGDSPSSETQYF NA TRBV7-3 NA TRBJ2-5
TGTGCCAGCACAGGAATCAATAGTCGACAGGCCTATGGCTACACCTTC CASTGINSRQAYGYTF NA TRBV5-6 NA TRBJ1-2
TGTGCCAGCAGTTACGGGACAGGGAATGGCTACACCTTC CASSYGTGNGYTF TRBD1 TRBV6-6 NA TRBJ1-2
TGTGCCAGTAGCCCGGGACTACCTTCGGATGAGCAGTTCTTC CASSPGLPSDEQFF TRBD2 TRBV19 NA TRBJ2-1
TGCGCCAGCAGCAATTTAGGCCCCTCCGAGCAGTACTTC CASSNLGPSEQYF NA TRBV5-1 few TRBJ2-7
TGTGCCACCTCCCTTCCGGCGAGCACAGATACGCAGTATTTT CATSLPASTDTQYF NA TRBV6-6 NA TRBJ2-3
TGTGCCACACAGGGGATTGAACCCTATGGCTACACCTTC CATQGIEPYGYTF TRBD1 TRBV7-9 NA TRBJ1-2
TGTGCCAGCAGCGTAGGAAGGGGCCTCACTAACTATGGCTACACCTTC CASSVGRGLTNYGYTF NA TRBV9 NA TRBJ1-2
TGTGCCAGCAGCTCGCTGTTTGGGGCCGACGAGCAGTACTTC CASSSLFGADEQYF NA TRBV5-8 once TRBJ2-7
TGTGCCAGCATGGTTTGGGGATCCTACGAGCAGTACTTC CASMVWGSYEQYF NA TRBV5-5 NA TRBJ2-7
TGTGCCACCGGTTGGGGACAGGGGGCTTATGGCTACACCTTC CATGWGQGAYGYTF TRBD1 TRBV27 NA TRBJ1-2
TGTGCCAGCAGGGGACAGGGGGATGGAAACACCATATATTTT CASRGQGDGNTIYF TRBD1 TRBV9 NA TRBJ1-3
TGTGCCAGTACACCCACCTTGGGCGGTTATGGCTACACCTTC CASTPTLGGYGYTF NA TRBV19 NA TRBJ1-2
TGCGCCAGCAGCCCGCGGACAGACCAAGAGACCCAGTACTTC CASSPRTDQETQYF NA TRBV4-1 NA TRBJ2-5
TGTGCCAGCAGCCCTTCGGGACAGGGCTCCTACGAGCAGTACTTC CASSPSGQGSYEQYF TRBD1 TRBV9 NA TRBJ2-7
TGCGCCAGCAGCAGGAGGGGGCCTTACAATGAGCAGTTCTTC CASSRRGPYNEQFF NA TRBV5-1 NA TRBJ2-1
TGCGCCAGCAGAGTTACCGGGACAGGGGAAGCTTTCTTT CASRVTGTGEAFF TRBD1 TRBV5-1 NA TRBJ1-1
TGTGCCAGTAGGATCGGACAGGAACCAACCTACGAGCAGTACTTC CASRIGQEPTYEQYF TRBD1 TRBV19 once TRBJ2-7
TGTGCCAGCAGTCCACAGGCCCCCTTTACATACAATGAGCAGTTCTTC CASSPQAPFTYNEQFF NA TRBV27 NA TRBJ2-1
TGTGCCAGCAGTGAGTGTATTCCGAGCTATAATTCACCCCTCCACTTT CASSECIPSYNSPLHF NA TRBV6-1 NA TRBJ1-6
TGTGCCAGCAGCCGCTGGGGAGATACGCAGTATTTT CASSRWGDTQYF NA TRBV7-9 NA TRBJ2-3
TGTGCCAGCAGCTTCAGGGGGCTCACTGAAGCTTTCTTT CASSFRGLTEAFF TRBD1 TRBV5-8 once TRBJ1-1
TGTGCCAGCAGCTCAGGGACAGGGTGGAGAACTAATGAAAAACTGTTTTTT CASSSGTGWRTNEKLFF TRBD1 TRBV7-2 NA TRBJ1-4
TGTGCCAGCAAGGAGTGGGCGGGGGGCGATGAAAAACTGTTTTTT CASKEWAGGDEKLFF NA TRBV6-5 once TRBJ1-4